Given below is one T cell receptor beta chain in context. The antigen is not known. The sample belongs to a study of vaccination and CD4 T cells after COVID-19. CD4+ T cells that had been cultured provided DNA sequenced with the Oncomine TCR Beta short-read assay. TCRdb reanalysed the PCR reads using MiXCR and keeps one entry per CDR3 protein. Among under 30,000 distinct CDR3 sequences listed, around two fifths were seen once. This sample's treatment: approximately nine-day PBMC culture with coronavirus spike peptide pools or control peptides (ViraFEST assay). The sequence came from a human donor who received a COVID-19 vaccine. The material sequenced was CD4+ T cells from blood, cultured in vitro, taken before SARS-CoV-2 vaccination.

The CDR3 reads CASSGIGGGNTEAFF. The CDR3 DNA is TGTGCCAGCAGTGGTATAGGGGGCGGAAACACTGAAGCTTTCTTT. The chain combines TRBV6-1 with TRBJ1-1, with 7 bases identical to TRBD1. Germline CDR1 MNHNS, CDR2 SASEGT. V trimming: 4 bases; J trimming: 2 bases; junction bases outside the gene matches: 7. The CDR3 is made up of 15 amino acids.